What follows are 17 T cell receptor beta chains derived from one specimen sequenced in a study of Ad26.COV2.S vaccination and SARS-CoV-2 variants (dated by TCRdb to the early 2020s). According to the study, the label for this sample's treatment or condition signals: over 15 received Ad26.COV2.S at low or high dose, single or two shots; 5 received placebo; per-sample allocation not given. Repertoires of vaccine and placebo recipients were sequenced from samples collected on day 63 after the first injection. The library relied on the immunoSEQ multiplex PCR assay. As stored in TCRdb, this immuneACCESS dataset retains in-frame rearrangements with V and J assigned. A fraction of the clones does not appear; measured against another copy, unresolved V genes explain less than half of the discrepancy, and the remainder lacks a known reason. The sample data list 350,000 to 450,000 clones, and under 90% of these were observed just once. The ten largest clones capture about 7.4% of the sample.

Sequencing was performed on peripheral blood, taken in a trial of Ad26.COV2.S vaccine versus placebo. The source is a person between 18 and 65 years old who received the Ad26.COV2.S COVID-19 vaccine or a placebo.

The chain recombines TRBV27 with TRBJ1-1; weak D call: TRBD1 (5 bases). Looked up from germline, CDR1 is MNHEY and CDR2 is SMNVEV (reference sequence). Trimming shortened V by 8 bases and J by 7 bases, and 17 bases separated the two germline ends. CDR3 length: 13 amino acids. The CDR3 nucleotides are TGTGCCAGCGCCGCTGGCAGGGCGGTTGAAGCTTTCTTT. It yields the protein CASAAGRAVEAFF.

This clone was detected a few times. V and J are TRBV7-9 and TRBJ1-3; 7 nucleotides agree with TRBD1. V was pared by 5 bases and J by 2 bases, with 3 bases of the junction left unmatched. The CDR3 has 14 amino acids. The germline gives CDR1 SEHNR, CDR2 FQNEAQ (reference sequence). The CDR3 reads CASSPRGTGNTIYF. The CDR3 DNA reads TGTGCCAGCAGCCCCAGGGGGACTGGAAACACCATATATTTT.

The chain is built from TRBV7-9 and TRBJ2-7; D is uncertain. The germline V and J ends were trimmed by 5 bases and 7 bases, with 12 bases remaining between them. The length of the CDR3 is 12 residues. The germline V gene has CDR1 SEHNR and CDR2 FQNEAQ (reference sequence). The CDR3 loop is CASSPDPGEQYF. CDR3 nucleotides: TGTGCCAGCAGCCCTGACCCCGGAGAGCAGTACTTC.

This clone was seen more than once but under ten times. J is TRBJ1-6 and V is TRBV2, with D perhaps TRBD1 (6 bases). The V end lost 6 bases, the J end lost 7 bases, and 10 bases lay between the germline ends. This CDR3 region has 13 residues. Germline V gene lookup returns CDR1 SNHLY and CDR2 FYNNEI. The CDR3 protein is CASSRTENSPLHF. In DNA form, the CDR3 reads TGTGCCAGCAGCCGGACAGAGAATTCACCCCTCCACTTT.

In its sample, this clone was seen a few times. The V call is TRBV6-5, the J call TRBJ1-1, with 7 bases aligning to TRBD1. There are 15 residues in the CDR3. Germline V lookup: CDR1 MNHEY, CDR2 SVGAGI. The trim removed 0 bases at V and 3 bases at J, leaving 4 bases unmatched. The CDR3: CASSYSGTVDTEAFF. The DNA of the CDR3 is TGTGCCAGCAGTTACTCGGGGACAGTGGACACTGAAGCTTTCTTT.

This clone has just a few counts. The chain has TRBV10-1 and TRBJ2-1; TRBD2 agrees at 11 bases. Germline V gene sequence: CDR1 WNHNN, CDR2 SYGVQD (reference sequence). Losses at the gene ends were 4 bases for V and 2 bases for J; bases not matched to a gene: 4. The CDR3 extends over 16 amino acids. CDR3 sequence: CASSVLAGGAYNEQFF. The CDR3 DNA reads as TGCGCCAGCAGTGTCTTAGCGGGAGGGGCCTACAATGAGCAGTTCTTC.

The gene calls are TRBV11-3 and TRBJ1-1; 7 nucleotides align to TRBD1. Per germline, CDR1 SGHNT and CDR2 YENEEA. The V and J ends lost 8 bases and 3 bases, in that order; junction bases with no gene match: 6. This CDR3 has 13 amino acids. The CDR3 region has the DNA TGTGCCAGCTCAAGACAGGGAGACACTGAAGCTTTCTTT. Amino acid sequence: CASSRQGDTEAFF.

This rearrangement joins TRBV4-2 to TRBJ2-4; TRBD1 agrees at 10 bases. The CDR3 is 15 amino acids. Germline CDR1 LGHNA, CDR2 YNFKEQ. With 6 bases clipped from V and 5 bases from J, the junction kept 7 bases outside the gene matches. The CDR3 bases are TGTGCCAGCAGACAATCCGGGACAGGGGAAAACATTCAGTACTTC. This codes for CASRQSGTGENIQYF.

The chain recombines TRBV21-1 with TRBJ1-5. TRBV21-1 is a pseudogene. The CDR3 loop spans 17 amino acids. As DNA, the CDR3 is TGTGCCAGCAGCACTAAAGCAACTAGAACTTTCAAACAGCCCCAGCATTTT. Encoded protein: CASSTKATRTFKQPQHF.

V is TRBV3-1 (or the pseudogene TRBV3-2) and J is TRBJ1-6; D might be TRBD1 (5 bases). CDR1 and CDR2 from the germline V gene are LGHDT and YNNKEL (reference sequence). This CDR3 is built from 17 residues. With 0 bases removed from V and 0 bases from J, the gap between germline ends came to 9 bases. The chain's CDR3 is CASSQDGTSSYNSPLHF. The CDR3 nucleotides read TGTGCCAGCAGCCAAGATGGGACGTCCTCCTATAATTCACCCCTCCACTTT.

CDR3 sequence (DNA): TGTGCCAGCAGCGGTACGGTCCAAGAGACCCAGTACTTC. This gives the protein CASSGTVQETQYF. The rearrangement uses TRBV7-3 and TRBJ2-5; D uncertain. Germline assignment: CDR1 SGHTA and CDR2 FQGTGA. This CDR3 region has 13 residues. Deletions cut 5 bases from V and 1 base from J, with 8 bases between.

This chain's CDR3 is CASSPLQGPGNTIYF. The CDR3 nucleotides read TGCGCCAGCAGCCCTCTCCAGGGACCTGGAAACACCATATATTTT. The V and J genes are TRBV4-1 and TRBJ1-3; tentative D call: TRBD1 (5 bases). V was trimmed by 4 bases and J by 2 bases, leaving 12 bases between them. CDR3 length: 15 residues. Germline V gene data show CDR1 as MGHRA and CDR2 as YSYEKL.

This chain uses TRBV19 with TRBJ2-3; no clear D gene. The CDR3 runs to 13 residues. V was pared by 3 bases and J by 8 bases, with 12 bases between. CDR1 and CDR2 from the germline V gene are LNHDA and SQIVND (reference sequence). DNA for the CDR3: TGTGCCAGTAGTATTTCGCCAACCTCTACGCAGTATTTT. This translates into CASSISPTSTQYF. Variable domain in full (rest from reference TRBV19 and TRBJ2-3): DGGITQSPKYLFRKEGQNVTLSCEQNLNHDAMYWYRQDPGQGLRLIYYSQIVNDFQKGDIAEGYSVSREKKESFPLTVTSAQKNPTAFYLCASSISPTSTQYFGPGTRLTVL.

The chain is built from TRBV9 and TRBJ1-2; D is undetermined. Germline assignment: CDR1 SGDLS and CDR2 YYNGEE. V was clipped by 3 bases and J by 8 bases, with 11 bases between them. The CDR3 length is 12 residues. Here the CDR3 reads CASSGVEDGYTF. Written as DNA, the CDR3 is TGTGCCAGCAGCGGGGTCGAGGACGGCTACACCTTC.

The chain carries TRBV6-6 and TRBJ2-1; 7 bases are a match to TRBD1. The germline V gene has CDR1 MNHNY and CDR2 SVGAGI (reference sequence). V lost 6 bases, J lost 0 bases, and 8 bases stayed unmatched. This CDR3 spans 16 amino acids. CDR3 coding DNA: TGTGCCAGCAGCACCGGGACAGCGAGCTCCTACAATGAGCAGTTCTTC. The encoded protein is CASSTGTASSYNEQFF.

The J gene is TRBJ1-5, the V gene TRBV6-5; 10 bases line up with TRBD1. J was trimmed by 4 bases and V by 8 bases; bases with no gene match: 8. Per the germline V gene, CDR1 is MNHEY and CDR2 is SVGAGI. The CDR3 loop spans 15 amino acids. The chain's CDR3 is CASGRDRGHNQPQHF. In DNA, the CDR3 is TGTGCCAGCGGTCGGGACAGGGGACATAATCAGCCCCAGCATTTT.

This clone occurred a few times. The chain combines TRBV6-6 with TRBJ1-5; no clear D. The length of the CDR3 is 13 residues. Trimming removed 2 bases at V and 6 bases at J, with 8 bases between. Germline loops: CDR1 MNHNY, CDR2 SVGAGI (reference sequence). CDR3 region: CASSYEGSQPQHF. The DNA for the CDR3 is TGTGCCAGCAGTTACGAGGGTTCTCAGCCCCAGCATTTT.